Each of the 22 T cell receptor beta chains below was sequenced from the same sample in a study of monozygotic twins with inflammatory bowel disease. TCRdb re-analyzed the 5' RACE reads; it lists each CDR3 protein once, without DNA. The sample has under 150,000 distinct CDR3 sequences; the top ten hold 2% to 2.5%. The sample was blood. These receptors were obtained from a human donor with ulcerative colitis or Crohn's disease, or a healthy co-twin of an affected twin (not recorded which).

V gene TRBV4-2 combines with J gene TRBJ1-5; there is no DNA to check the TCRdb D call of TRBD1. From germline, CDR1 is LGHNA and CDR2 YNFKEQ. This CDR3 has 17 amino acids. The CDR3 protein is CASSQEPLGAMGQPQHF.

V usage is TRBV12-3 or TRBV12-4 and J usage is TRBJ2-7; without DNA, the TCRdb call of TRBD2 cannot be checked. The length of the CDR3 is 14 residues. The chain's CDR3 is CASSSLAYSGEQYF.

The chain's CDR3 is CGYSPGNTEAFF. The rearrangement joins TRBV30 to TRBJ1-1; TCRdb names TRBD1, which stays unverified in the absence of DNA. This CDR3 region has 12 residues. Germline V gene sequence: CDR1 GTSNPN, CDR2 SVGIG (reference sequence).

V and J are TRBV5-4 and TRBJ2-1; the D gene TCRdb calls, TRBD1, cannot be checked with no DNA. CDR3 length: 15 amino acids. The germline V gene encodes CDR1 SGHNT and CDR2 YYREEE (reference sequence). The CDR3 is CASSDDRRTYNEQFF.

This sequence joins TRBV29-1 and TRBJ2-1. The germline V gene has CDR1 SQVTM and CDR2 ANQGSEA. The CDR3 is 14 residues long. The CDR3 loop is CSVEYWGSYNEQFF.

V usage is TRBV5-1 and J usage is TRBJ2-1; with no DNA, the TCRdb D assignment of TRBD1 cannot be verified. The CDR3 loop spans 13 amino acids. Germline CDR1 and CDR2: SGHRS and YFSETQ. The CDR3 loop is CASSLGVREEQFF.

This chain's CDR3 is CATSDPRTGKETQYF. The V call is TRBV24-1, the J call TRBJ2-5; with no DNA, the TCRdb D assignment of TRBD1 cannot be verified. The CDR3 runs 15 residues. CDR1 KGHDR and CDR2 SFDVKD come from the germline V gene.

The chain recombines TRBV6-5 with TRBJ1-2. The germline gives CDR1 MNHEY, CDR2 SVGAGI. The CDR3 is 13 amino acids. The CDR3 sequence is CASSFSFNYGYTF.

V and J are TRBV13 and TRBJ2-7; TCRdb designates TRBD1, a call that cannot be tested without DNA. Germline V lookup: CDR1 PRHDT, CDR2 FYEKMQ (reference sequence). CDR3 length equals 17 residues. The CDR3 spells CASSLPAGGMGAYEQYF.

The V call is TRBV5-1, the J call TRBJ1-5. Looked up from germline, CDR1 is SGHRS and CDR2 is YFSETQ. The CDR3 loop spans 17 amino acids. The CDR3 loop reads CASSPEGVGGHNQPQHF.

The chain uses TRBV7-2 and TRBJ2-3; TCRdb returns TRBD2, unconfirmable since there is no DNA. The CDR3 is 15 residues long. Germline values: CDR1 SGHTA, CDR2 FQGNSA. Here the CDR3 reads CASSPGTSRTDTQYF.

This chain links TRBV5-1 with TRBJ1-5; TCRdb's D call, TRBD1, is unchecked because there is no DNA. This CDR3 region has 15 residues. Germline values: CDR1 SGHRS, CDR2 YFSETQ. The CDR3 loop reads CASSLGGETSQPQHF. The entire variable domain, with the rest obtained from reference TRBV5-1 and TRBJ1-5, is as follows: KAGVTQTPRYLIKTRGQQVTLSCSPISGHRSVSWYQQTPGQGLQFLFEYFSETQRNKGNFPGRFSGRQFSNSRSEMNVSTLELGDSALYLCASSLGGETSQPQHFGDGTRLSIL.

V is TRBV25-1 and J is TRBJ2-7; TCRdb names TRBD2, which stays unverified in the absence of DNA. This CDR3 contains 13 residues. Germline loops: CDR1 MGHDK, CDR2 SYGVNS. The CDR3 protein is CASTGRGGHEQYF.

The chain joins TRBV5-1 to TRBJ2-1. The V gene's germline CDR1 is SGHRS and CDR2 YFSETQ. The CDR3 spans 13 residues. CDR3 protein: CASSFSNLNEQFF.

The chain uses TRBV5-1 and TRBJ2-5; absent DNA, TCRdb's TRBD2 call cannot be checked. The CDR3 is 13 residues long. Germline CDR1 SGHRS, CDR2 YFSETQ. The CDR3 region is CASSLGLEETQYF.

The chain employs TRBV7-3 and TRBJ2-2; TCRdb returns TRBD1, unconfirmable since there is no DNA. CDR3 size: 15 residues. Germline V lookup: CDR1 SGHTA, CDR2 FQGTGA. CDR3 sequence: CASSRDRPNTGELFF.

This chain links TRBV4-1 with TRBJ2-3. This CDR3 region has 15 residues. Germline lookup yields CDR1 MGHRA and CDR2 YSYEKL. The CDR3 spells CASSQKGSSTDTQYF.

V and J are TRBV19 and TRBJ2-5; TCRdb proposes TRBD1, but this gene call is untestable without DNA. The CDR3 sequence is 14 residues long. Germline assignment: CDR1 LNHDA and CDR2 SQIVND (reference sequence). The CDR3 loop is CSSSKQGGLETQYF.

The chain uses TRBV25-1 and TRBJ2-7; with no DNA, the TCRdb D assignment of TRBD1 cannot be verified. The CDR3 has 13 amino acids. The germline CDR1 and CDR2 sequences are MGHDK and SYGVNS. The CDR3 loop is CASSDIDSYEQYF.

This chain joins TRBV7-3 and TRBJ2-1; the D call from TCRdb, TRBD2, cannot be confirmed without DNA. Germline V gene lookup returns CDR1 SGHTA and CDR2 FQGTGA. The CDR3 covers 16 residues. The CDR3 protein is CASSPITSGGAYEQFF.

The chain uses TRBV6-2 or TRBV6-3 and TRBJ2-7; TCRdb indicates TRBD1, and absent DNA this call remains unverified. This CDR3 spans 15 amino acids. Germline-derived CDR1 and CDR2 are MNHEY and SVGEGT. This CDR3 is CASRGTTGTTYEQYF.

The chain couples TRBV5-1 to TRBJ2-3; TCRdb lists TRBD1, though no DNA is available to test this call. From germline, CDR1 is SGHRS and CDR2 YFSETQ. This CDR3 spans 16 amino acids. CDR3: CASSPQPTGTTDTQYF.